The clone carrying this TCR beta chain has ten or more counts. As yet, its antigen is unknown. This sample was taken from a study of T cells in Graves' hyperthyroidism and ophthalmopathy. Whole-study findings and limits: Blood also held most thyroid clonotypes expanded beyond 0.001. Ophthalmopathy prediction by the model preceded onset by a median about 6 months.

Patients were excluded for uncontrolled infection, other autoimmune disease, pregnancy or lactation. Germline V CDR1 and CDR2: SGHVS, FQNEAQ. The V and J ends lost 2 bases and 2 bases respectively, with 10 bases between them. The CDR3 is made up of 14 amino acids. Researchers took RNA transcripts and amplified the TCR beta CDR3 regions from them. RT-PCR in the first round (using the HTBI primer set) targeted the TCR CDR3. In TCRdb, the multiplex PCR reads were re-called with MiXCR into one record per CDR3 protein. The table lists 450,000 to 700,000 distinct CDR3 sequences, about 43% of them singletons.

The sequence was obtained from an adult woman with Graves' disease, either hyperthyroidism or ophthalmopathy (not recorded which). Input material: peripheral blood or thyroid tissue (not recorded which). The V call is TRBV7-8, the J call TRBJ2-7; possibly TRBD2 for D (6 bases). For the CDR3, the DNA is TGTGCCAGCAGCTTATCCGGGGGAACCTACGAGCAGTACTTC. This codes for CASSLSGGTYEQYF.